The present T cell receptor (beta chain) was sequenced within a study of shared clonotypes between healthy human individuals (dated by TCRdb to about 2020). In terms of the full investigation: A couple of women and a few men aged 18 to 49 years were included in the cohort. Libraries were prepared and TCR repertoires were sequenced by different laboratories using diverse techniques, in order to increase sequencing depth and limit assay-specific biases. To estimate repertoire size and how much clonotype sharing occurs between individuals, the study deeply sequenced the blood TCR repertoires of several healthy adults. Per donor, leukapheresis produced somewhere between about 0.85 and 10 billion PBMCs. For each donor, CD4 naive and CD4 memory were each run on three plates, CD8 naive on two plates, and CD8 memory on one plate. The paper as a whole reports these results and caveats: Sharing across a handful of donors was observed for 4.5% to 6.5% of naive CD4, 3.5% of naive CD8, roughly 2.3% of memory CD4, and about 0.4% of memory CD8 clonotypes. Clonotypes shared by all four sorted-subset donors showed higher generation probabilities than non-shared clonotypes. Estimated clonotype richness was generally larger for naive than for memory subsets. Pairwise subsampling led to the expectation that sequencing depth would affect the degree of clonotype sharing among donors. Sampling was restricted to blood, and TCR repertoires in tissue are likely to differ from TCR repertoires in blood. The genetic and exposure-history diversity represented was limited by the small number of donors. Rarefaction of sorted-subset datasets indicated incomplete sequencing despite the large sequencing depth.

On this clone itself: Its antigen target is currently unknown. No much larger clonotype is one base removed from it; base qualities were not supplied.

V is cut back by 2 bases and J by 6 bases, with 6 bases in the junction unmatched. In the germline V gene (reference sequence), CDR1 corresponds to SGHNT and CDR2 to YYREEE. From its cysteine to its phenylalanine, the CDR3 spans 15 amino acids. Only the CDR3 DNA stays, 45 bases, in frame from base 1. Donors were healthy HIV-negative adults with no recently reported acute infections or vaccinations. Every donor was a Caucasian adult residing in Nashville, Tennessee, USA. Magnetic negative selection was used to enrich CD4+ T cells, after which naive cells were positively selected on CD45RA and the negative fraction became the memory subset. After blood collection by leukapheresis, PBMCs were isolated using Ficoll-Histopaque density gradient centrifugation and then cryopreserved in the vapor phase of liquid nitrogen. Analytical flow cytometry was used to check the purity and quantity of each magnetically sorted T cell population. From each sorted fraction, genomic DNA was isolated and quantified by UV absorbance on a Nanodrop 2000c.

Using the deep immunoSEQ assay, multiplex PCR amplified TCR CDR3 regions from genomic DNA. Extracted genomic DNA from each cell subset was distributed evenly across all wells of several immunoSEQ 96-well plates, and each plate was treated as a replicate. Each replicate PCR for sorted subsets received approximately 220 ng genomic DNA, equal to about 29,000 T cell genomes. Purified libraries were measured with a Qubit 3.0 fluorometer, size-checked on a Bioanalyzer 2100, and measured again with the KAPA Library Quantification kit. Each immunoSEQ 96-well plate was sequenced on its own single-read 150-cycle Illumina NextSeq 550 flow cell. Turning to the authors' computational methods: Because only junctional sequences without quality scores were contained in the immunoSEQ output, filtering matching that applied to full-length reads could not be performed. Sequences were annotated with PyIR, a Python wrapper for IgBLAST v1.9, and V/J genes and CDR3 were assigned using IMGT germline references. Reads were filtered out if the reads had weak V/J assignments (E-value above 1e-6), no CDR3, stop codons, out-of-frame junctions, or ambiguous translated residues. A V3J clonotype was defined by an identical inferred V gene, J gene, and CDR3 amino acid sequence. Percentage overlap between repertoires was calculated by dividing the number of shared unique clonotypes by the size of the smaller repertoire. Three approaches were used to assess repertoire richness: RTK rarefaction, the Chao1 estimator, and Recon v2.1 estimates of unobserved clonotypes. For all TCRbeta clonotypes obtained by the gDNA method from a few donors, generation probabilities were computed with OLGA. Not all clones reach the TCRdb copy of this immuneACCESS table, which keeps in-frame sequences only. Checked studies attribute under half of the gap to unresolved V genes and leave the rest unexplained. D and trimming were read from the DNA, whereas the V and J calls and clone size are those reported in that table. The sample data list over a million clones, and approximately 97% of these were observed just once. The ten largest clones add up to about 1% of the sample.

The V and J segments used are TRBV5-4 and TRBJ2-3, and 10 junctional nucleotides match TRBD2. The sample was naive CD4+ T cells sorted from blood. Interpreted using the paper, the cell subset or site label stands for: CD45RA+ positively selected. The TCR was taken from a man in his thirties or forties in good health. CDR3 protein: CASSLAGGPSDTQYF. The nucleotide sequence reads TGTGCCAGCAGCTTAGCGGGAGGGCCAAGTGATACGCAGTATTTT.